One sample yielded the 32 T cell receptor beta chains listed below, sequenced in a study of blood T cells in healthy people across ages. PCR was performed a second time for about 6 to 12 cycles using a sample-barcoded 5' primer and a J-beta primer mix. TCRdb independently ran MiXCR on the 5' RACE reads; one entry per CDR3 protein. The sample gives approximately 690,000 distinct CDR3 sequences, roughly two fifths of which show up once; 30% is in the top ten. The sample was blood. Receptors were obtained from a man aged 80 or over in good health.

The chain combines TRBV27 with TRBJ2-7, with 7 bases lining up with TRBD1. The CDR3 contains 14 residues. The germline gives CDR1 MNHEY, CDR2 SMNVEV (reference sequence). Germline trimming cut 5 bases from V and 1 base from J; bases unmatched to any gene: 5. The CDR3 is CASSARDSSYEQYF. Here the CDR3 DNA reads TGTGCCAGCAGTGCCCGGGACAGTTCCTACGAGCAGTACTTC.

The chain employs TRBV10-2 and TRBJ2-5; unclear D gene. V lost 5 bases to trimming and J lost 5 bases, with 12 bases between them. CDR3 length: 13 amino acids. Germline V gene data show CDR1 as WSHSY and CDR2 as SAAADI. CDR3 nucleotide sequence: TGCGCCAGCAGTCGTTTTGGGCGGGAGACCCAGTACTTC. This encodes CASSRFGRETQYF.

This clonotype was seen only a few times. The chain links TRBV6-1 to TRBJ2-5, with TRBD1 identical over 9 bases. There are 14 residues in the CDR3. The V segment lost 6 bases and the J segment 5 bases; nucleotides outside the gene matches: 7. Germline CDR1 reads MNHNS; CDR2 reads SASEGT. The CDR3 reads CASSEDRGLETQYF. CDR3 bases: TGTGCCAGCAGCGAGGACAGGGGTTTGGAGACCCAGTACTTC.

The rearrangement joins TRBV6-5 to TRBJ2-2, with 7 nucleotides matching TRBD1. CDR3 length: 14 residues. V trimming: 2 bases; J trimming: 6 bases; junction bases outside the gene matches: 3. Per germline, CDR1 MNHEY and CDR2 SVGAGI. CDR3 protein: CASSYGGQPGELFF. The CDR3 DNA reads TGTGCCAGCAGTTACGGGGGACAGCCCGGGGAGCTGTTTTTT.

The chain combines TRBV12-3 or TRBV12-4 with TRBJ1-5; no clear D. V lost 2 bases, J lost 3 bases, and 8 bases lay in between. There are 14 residues in the CDR3. This CDR3 reads CASSLFGYNQPQHF. The CDR3 coding sequence is TGTGCCAGCAGTTTATTCGGATACAATCAGCCCCAGCATTTT.

In its sample, this clonotype was seen many times. The chain recombines TRBV10-1 with TRBJ2-7; 10 bases map to TRBD2. The CDR3 spans 15 residues. Trimming took 6 bases from V and 3 from J; bases not matched to a gene: 8. Per the germline V gene, CDR1 is WNHNN and CDR2 is SYGVQD (reference sequence). The CDR3 coding sequence is TGCGCCAGCAGCCCCGGGACTAGCGCTTTCTACGAGCAGTACTTC. This sequence encodes CASSPGTSAFYEQYF.

The CDR3 nucleotides are TGCGCCAGCAGTGCCCAGGGAGATGAGACCCAGTACTTC. Protein sequence: CASSAQGDETQYF. This chain uses TRBV10-1 with TRBJ2-5; D tentatively reads TRBD1 or TRBD2 (5 bases each). The CDR3 runs to 13 residues. Germline CDR1 WNHNN, CDR2 SYGVQD (reference sequence). Trimming left V 4 bases short and J 5 bases short, with 11 bases between.

This clonotype has at least ten counts. The chain links TRBV7-2 to TRBJ2-7; 7 nucleotides line up with TRBD1. From germline, CDR1 is SGHTA and CDR2 FQGNSA. V gave up 1 base and J gave up 2 bases; unmatched junction bases: 5. The CDR3 has 15 residues. CDR3 residues: CASSLGGQVAYEQYF. The CDR3 coding sequence is TGTGCCAGCAGCTTAGGTGGACAGGTCGCCTACGAGCAGTACTTC.

This chain links TRBV20-1 with TRBJ2-7, with 8 positions matching TRBD2. From germline, CDR1 is DFQATT and CDR2 SNEGSKA (reference sequence). Losses at the gene ends were 3 bases for V and 7 bases for J; bases not matched to a gene: 17. The CDR3 extends over 16 amino acids. The CDR3 DNA is TGCAGTGCTAGTAAAACTAGCGGCCCTTCCTACAATGAGCAGTACTTC. Translated: CSASKTSGPSYNEQYF.

V gene TRBV7-9 combines with J gene TRBJ2-1, with a possible D match to TRBD2 (7 bases). Trimming removed 8 bases from V and 9 bases from J, with 14 bases in between. The CDR3 consists of 12 residues. Germline CDR1 reads SEHNR; CDR2 reads FQNEAQ (reference sequence). The CDR3 DNA follows: TGTGCCAGCGGGGGGGGCTCAGGTGAGCAGTTCTTC. It specifies CASGGGSGEQFF.

The chain is built from TRBV4-3 and TRBJ2-1, with TRBD2 matching over 11 bases. The CDR3 contains 15 residues. The germline gives CDR1 LGHNA, CDR2 YSLEER. Losses at the gene ends were 0 bases for V and 9 bases for J; bases not matched to a gene: 4. CDR3 loop: CASSQELAGVAEQFF. The CDR3 bases are TGCGCCAGCAGCCAAGAACTAGCGGGGGTTGCTGAGCAGTTCTTC.

V and J are TRBV7-2 and TRBJ1-1; D is undetermined. The CDR3 has 14 amino acids. Trimming took 5 bases from V and 8 from J, leaving 18 bases between them. Germline V gene data show CDR1 as SGHTA and CDR2 as FQGNSA. Here the CDR3 reads CASSPSRRQAEAFF. The CDR3 nucleotides read TGTGCCAGCAGCCCATCGCGGAGGCAGGCAGAAGCTTTCTTT.

This rearrangement joins TRBV6-2 or TRBV6-3 to TRBJ2-4; D is ambiguous. Germline V gene sequence: CDR1 MNHEY, CDR2 SVGEGT. CDR3 length: 16 amino acids. V lost 5 bases to trimming and J lost 0 bases, with 14 bases between them. The CDR3 region is CASSQAYPLAKNIQYF. For the CDR3, the DNA is TGTGCCAGCAGTCAAGCCTATCCACTAGCCAAAAACATTCAGTACTTC.

The genes are TRBV6-2 or TRBV6-3 and TRBJ2-2; tentative D call: TRBD1 (5 bases). Germline assignment: CDR1 MNHEY and CDR2 SVGEGT. V lost 7 bases and J lost 1, with 13 bases in between. The CDR3 runs 15 residues. For the CDR3, the DNA is TGTGCCAGCACCCTGACAGCAGTGAACACCGGGGAGCTGTTTTTT. Amino acids: CASTLTAVNTGELFF.

This clonotype was seen only once. This chain joins TRBV29-1 and TRBJ1-3; 9 bases are shared with TRBD1. The J segment lost 2 bases and the V segment lost 8 bases, leaving 7 bases of the junction unmatched. This CDR3 region has 14 residues. CDR1 SQVTM and CDR2 ANQGSEA come from the germline V gene. The CDR3 loop is CSFLGTGTGNTIYF. The CDR3 DNA is TGCAGCTTTCTGGGGACAGGGACTGGAAACACCATATATTTT.

This clonotype was seen more than once but under ten times. The rearrangement uses TRBV15 and TRBJ2-5, with 7 nucleotides matching TRBD1. V gave up 5 bases and J gave up 4 bases; unmatched junction bases: 7. Germline V gene sequence: CDR1 LNHNV, CDR2 YYDKDF (reference sequence). CDR3 length equals 14 residues. The CDR3 nucleotides read TGTGCCACCAGCCAAACGACAGGGAGAGAGACCCAGTACTTC. As protein: CATSQTTGRETQYF.

This clonotype showed up just once. The chain recombines TRBV12-3 or TRBV12-4 with TRBJ2-1, with D hard to call. The CDR3 has 13 amino acids. V lost 5 bases to trimming and J lost 7 bases, with 12 bases between them. CDR3 residues: CASSVKSGNEQFF. For the CDR3, the DNA is TGTGCCAGCAGTGTGAAGTCCGGAAATGAGCAGTTCTTC.

In the case of this clonotype: The junction differs from germline at one of its ends, possibly a read error. This chain links TRBV25-1 with TRBJ1-5; 8 bases match TRBD1. CDR1 is MGHDK and CDR2 is SYGVNS in the germline V gene. This CDR3 is built from 14 residues. The CDR3, as DNA: TGCGCCAGCGGACCGACAGGGGGCAATCAGCCCCAGCATTTT. Amino acid sequence: CASGPTGGNQPQHF.

The V call is TRBV12-3 or TRBV12-4, the J call TRBJ2-7; TRBD2 is a possible D gene (6 bases). This CDR3 has 14 amino acids. Trimming removed 6 bases at V and 4 bases at J, with 16 bases between. DNA of the CDR3: TGTGCCAGCAGCACCCCGGGACTTTTATACGAGCAGTACTTC. As protein: CASSTPGLLYEQYF.

This chain uses TRBV9 with TRBJ2-3, with D tentatively TRBD1 or TRBD2 (5 bases each). Germline V gene data show CDR1 as SGDLS and CDR2 as YYNGEE. V dropped 3 bases and J dropped 8 bases, with 19 bases sitting between them. The CDR3 runs 15 residues. Here the CDR3 DNA reads TGTGCCAGCAGCGCCTTGGGGGACGGGGCGGGTACGCAGTATTTT. This sequence encodes CASSALGDGAGTQYF.

J is TRBJ2-5 and V is TRBV7-9, with 9 bases identical to TRBD1. Germline V CDR1 and CDR2: SEHNR, FQNEAQ (reference sequence). This CDR3 spans 15 amino acids. V lost 5 bases to trimming and J lost 0 bases; unmatched junction nucleotides: 4. This chain's CDR3 is CASSADRGYQETQYF. Written as DNA, the CDR3 is TGTGCCAGCAGCGCAGACAGGGGGTACCAAGAGACCCAGTACTTC.

CDR3 coding DNA: TGCAGCGTTGTAGACAGCTCTTCGAGGGAGCAGTACTTC. Amino acid sequence: CSVVDSSSREQYF. J is TRBJ2-7 and V is TRBV29-1; a weak D match, TRBD1 (5 bases). This CDR3 is 13 amino acids long. With 4 bases removed from V and 7 bases from J, the gap between germline ends came to 17 bases. The germline gives CDR1 SQVTM, CDR2 ANQGSEA.

The CDR3 reads CASSDDLAVSYEQYF. The DNA of the CDR3 is TGTGCCAGCAGTGACGATCTGGCGGTCTCCTACGAGCAGTACTTC. V usage is TRBV6-2 or TRBV6-3 and J usage is TRBJ2-7; D remains ambiguous. The CDR3 sequence is 15 residues long. Germline CDR1 and CDR2: MNHEY and SVGEGT. V was shortened by 5 bases and J by 0 bases, with 14 bases between the two germline ends.

CDR3 loop: CASSPPGQGVGSSYNEQFF. For the CDR3, the DNA is TGCGCCAGCAGCCCGCCGGGACAGGGGGTGGGAAGCTCCTACAATGAGCAGTTCTTC. The chain is built from TRBV10-2 and TRBJ2-1, with 11 bases fitting TRBD1. The length of the CDR3 is 19 residues. V lost 6 bases, J lost 0 bases, and 13 bases stayed unmatched. Germline V lookup: CDR1 WSHSY, CDR2 SAAADI.

This clonotype appeared a few times. The chain employs TRBV7-2 and TRBJ2-1; D unclear. V lost 7 bases and J 1 base, leaving 14 bases between the germline ends. This CDR3 spans 15 amino acids. Germline V gene sequence: CDR1 SGHTA, CDR2 FQGNSA. The CDR3 here is CASNPPSPSYNEQFF. The CDR3 DNA reads as TGTGCCAGCAACCCCCCGAGTCCTTCCTACAATGAGCAGTTCTTC. The full variable domain, completed using reference TRBV7-2 and TRBJ2-1, is GAGVSQSPSNKVTEKGKDVELRCDPISGHTALYWYRQSLGQGLEFLIYFQGNSAPDKSGLPSDRFSAERTGGSVSTLTIQRTQQEDSAVYLCASNPPSPSYNEQFFGPGTRLTVL.

The chain recombines TRBV28 with TRBJ2-5; TRBD1 agrees at 8 bases. The CDR3 contains 15 residues. V gave up 5 bases and J gave up 3 bases; unmatched junction bases: 8. The germline CDR1 and CDR2 sequences are MDHEN and SYDVKM. CDR3 in amino acids: CASSVTTGAKETQYF. The CDR3 nucleotides are TGTGCCAGCAGTGTCACGACAGGGGCGAAAGAGACCCAGTACTTC.

This clonotype has a handful of counts. The chain is built from TRBV10-3 and TRBJ2-3; perhaps TRBD2 as D (6 bases). Deletions cut 10 bases from V and 1 base from J, with 21 bases between. Germline CDR1 reads ENHRY; CDR2 reads SYGVKD. CDR3 length: 16 residues. The CDR3 DNA is TGTGCCAGTCGGCCCAGCGGGCCTCTCGGCACAGATACGCAGTATTTT. It translates to CASRPSGPLGTDTQYF.

This chain uses TRBV20-1 with TRBJ2-7, with D perhaps TRBD2 (5 bases). The CDR3 has 13 residues. Trimming removed 5 bases at V and 4 bases at J, with 15 bases between. In germline, CDR1 is DFQATT, CDR2 SNEGSKA (reference sequence). CDR3 DNA: TGCAGTGCTTGGGGAGCGGCCGGATACGAGCAGTACTTC. Residues: CSAWGAAGYEQYF.

This clonotype was seen only a few times. The chain recombines TRBV6-5 with TRBJ1-2, with 7 bases fitting TRBD1. The CDR3 sequence is 18 residues long. CDR1 and CDR2 from the germline V gene are MNHEY and SVGAGI. The V and J ends lost 0 bases and 4 bases, in that order; junction bases with no gene match: 14. The CDR3 sequence is CASSYSRDSPLNLYGYTF. CDR3 in DNA: TGTGCCAGCAGTTACTCCCGGGACAGTCCCTTAAATCTCTATGGCTACACCTTC.

This clonotype came up a few times. It may be a read error: a sequence one base away is much more abundant. The CDR3 region is CASSYRLQGSPLHF. The CDR3 DNA reads as TGTGCCAGCAGTTACCGGCTTCAGGGATCACCCCTCCACTTT. The chain carries TRBV6-5 and TRBJ1-6; perhaps TRBD1 as D (5 bases). V was shortened by 2 bases and J by 10 bases, with 12 bases between the two germline ends. The CDR3 is 14 amino acids. From germline, CDR1 is MNHEY and CDR2 SVGAGI.

V gene TRBV4-3 combines with J gene TRBJ2-7; 11 nucleotides align to TRBD1. The germline CDR1 and CDR2 sequences are LGHNA and YSLEER. The CDR3 length is 16 residues. Germline trimming cut 0 bases from V and 3 bases from J; bases unmatched to any gene: 4. The CDR3 region has the DNA TGCGCCAGCAGCCAAGATTCGGGACAGGGGGACTACGAGCAGTACTTC. It is translated as CASSQDSGQGDYEQYF.

Of note for this clonotype: A much larger clone lies a single base off, so this may be a read error. The V and J genes are TRBV10-3 and TRBJ2-3; D gene uncertain. This CDR3 region has 11 residues. Germline V lookup: CDR1 ENHRY, CDR2 SYGVKD. CDR3 nucleotide sequence: TGTGCCAGCAGTGATGCAGATACGCAGTATTTT. This gives the protein CASSDADTQYF.